These 19 T cell receptor beta chains originate from one sample sequenced in a study of post-analysis software for immune sequencing data. These receptors lack a known antigen. Study results and limitations: Comparison of patients with controls showed a handful of TRBV segments more frequent in patients, TRBV5-6, TRBV5-1 and TRBV20-1 among them.

Unique molecular identifiers had been added to the TCR beta cDNA libraries. TCRdb reprocessed the PCR reads via MiXCR and lists one record per CDR3 protein. Among approximately 690,000 distinct CDR3 sequences listed, more than 50% were seen once. Sequenced: blood. The receptor set was obtained from a girl aged 2-10 years with multiple sclerosis.

V is TRBV10-3 and J is TRBJ2-7, with D possibly TRBD1 on 6 matching bases. The CDR3 contains 13 residues. CDR1 and CDR2 from the germline V gene are ENHRY and SYGVKD. Trimming stripped 6 bases from V and 5 bases from J, with 14 bases between. CDR3 in DNA: TGTGCCATCAGCGAGGGGGTGGCCCACGAGCAGTACTTC. Translation gives CAISEGVAHEQYF.

This clonotype was detected once. A junction boundary mismatches the germline segment, possibly from a read error. The chain links TRBV29-1 to TRBJ2-5, with TRBD1 matching 9 bases. The CDR3 is made up of 14 amino acids. Germline lookup yields CDR1 SQVTM and CDR2 ANQGSEA. The CDR3 sequence: CNVRDRDGIETQYF. CDR3 bases: TGCAACGTTAGGGACAGGGACGGGATAGAGACCCAGTACTTC.

This chain joins TRBV6-2 or TRBV6-3 and TRBJ1-5; D might be TRBD1 (5 bases). Looked up from germline, CDR1 is MNHEY and CDR2 is SVGEGT. V lost 7 bases, J lost 3 bases, and 22 bases lay in between. CDR3 length: 17 residues. The CDR3 DNA reads as TGTGCCAGCACAGTAAGGGGCCGAGGGGCGTCCAATCAGCCCCAGCATTTT. Encoded protein: CASTVRGRGASNQPQHF.

The CDR3, as DNA: TGTGCCAGCAGTTACCGGGTCGGCACAGATACGCAGTATTTT. This gives the protein CASSYRVGTDTQYF. The rearrangement joins TRBV6-6 to TRBJ2-3; D unclear. This CDR3 spans 14 amino acids. Germline V gene lookup returns CDR1 MNHNY and CDR2 SVGAGI (reference sequence). The V and J ends lost 2 bases and 1 base respectively, with 7 bases between them.

The chain employs TRBV6-5 and TRBJ2-4, with TRBD2 matching over 8 bases. The assigned J gene may be wrong: the sequence end matches TRBJ2-7 better. Per germline, CDR1 MNHEY and CDR2 SVGAGI. This CDR3 is built from 15 residues. The CDR3 sequence is CASSYLGTSLYEQYF. In DNA, the CDR3 is TGTGCCAGCAGTTACCTAGGGACTAGTCTCTACGAGCAGTACTTC.

The chain joins TRBV10-3 to TRBJ2-7; TRBD1 is a possible D gene (8 bases). The CDR3 loop spans 13 amino acids. Per germline, CDR1 ENHRY and CDR2 SYGVKD. V was clipped by 9 bases and J by 3 bases, with 15 bases between them. The CDR3 nucleotides read TGTGCCATTCGACAGGGGAGGGACTACGAGCAGTACTTC. Its protein product is CAIRQGRDYEQYF.

The gene calls are TRBV3-1 and TRBJ1-2; D is possibly TRBD1 (5 bases). The CDR3 loop spans 13 amino acids. V was pared by 4 bases and J by 8 bases, with 14 bases between. Germline lookup yields CDR1 LGHDT and CDR2 YNNKEL (reference sequence). CDR3 sequence (DNA): TGTGCCAGCAGCCCCGGGACGCCAAGGGGCTACACCTTC. Its protein is CASSPGTPRGYTF.

This clonotype was detected a few times. The CDR3 DNA sequence: TGCGCCAGCAAGGGGGACAGCTCATCGGATACGCAGTATTTT. Translation: CASKGDSSSDTQYF. The rearrangement uses TRBV5-1 and TRBJ2-3; TRBD1 aligns across 7 bases. Trimming took 6 bases from V and 6 from J; bases not matched to a gene: 10. The length of the CDR3 is 14 residues. Per germline, CDR1 SGHRS and CDR2 YFSETQ.

J is TRBJ2-1 and V is TRBV29-1, with 9 bases identical to TRBD1. There are 14 residues in the CDR3. J was trimmed by 8 bases and V by 6 bases; bases with no gene match: 11. The V gene's germline CDR1 is SQVTM and CDR2 ANQGSEA. This CDR3 reads CSVLGQGVKDEQFF. CDR3 in DNA: TGCAGCGTCCTGGGACAGGGTGTAAAGGATGAGCAGTTCTTC.

In the case of this clonotype: Relative to the germline gene, one junction end is altered; a read error may explain this. The CDR3 DNA sequence: TGCAGTGCAAGGACTAGCGGGACAGCTACGCAGTATTTT. It specifies CSARTSGTATQYF. The chain is built from TRBV20-1 and TRBJ2-3, with 12 bases that match TRBD2. This CDR3 region has 13 residues. Germline CDR1 reads DFQATT; CDR2 reads SNEGSKA (reference sequence).

This clonotype was seen more than once but under ten times. The V gene is TRBV6-6, the J gene TRBJ2-1; 10 bases fit TRBD2. This CDR3 region has 16 residues. Unmatched junction bases numbered 6, after V lost 0 bases and J lost 7 bases. CDR1 is MNHNY and CDR2 is SVGAGI in the germline V gene (reference sequence). CDR3 protein: CASSYSTPSGGNEQFF. In DNA form, the CDR3 reads TGTGCCAGCAGTTACTCGACGCCTAGCGGGGGTAATGAGCAGTTCTTC.

The rearrangement uses TRBV27 and TRBJ2-1; no firm D call. Germline CDR1 reads MNHEY; CDR2 reads SMNVEV (reference sequence). The CDR3 length is 16 residues. V lost 2 bases and J lost 2, with 13 bases in between. CDR3 protein: CASSLVTLSAYNEQFF. The CDR3 nucleotides read TGTGCCAGCAGTTTAGTTACGCTGAGTGCCTACAATGAGCAGTTCTTC.

This clonotype was counted a few times. The genes are TRBV29-1 and TRBJ1-2; D might be TRBD1 (6 bases). Germline CDR1 reads SQVTM; CDR2 reads ANQGSEA. Trimming shortened V by 6 bases and J by 7 bases, and 15 bases separated the two germline ends. This CDR3 region has 12 residues. The CDR3 nucleotides read TGCAGCGTGGAAAAACAGGGAGGTGGCTACACCTTC. Amino acid sequence: CSVEKQGGGYTF.

The chain couples TRBV3-1 to TRBJ1-2, with D tentatively TRBD1 (5 bases). The V gene lost 4 bases and the J gene lost 8 bases, with 17 bases spanning the gap. The germline gives CDR1 LGHDT, CDR2 YNNKEL (reference sequence). This CDR3 contains 14 residues. The CDR3 is CASSPRTSVRGYTF. CDR3 bases: TGTGCCAGCAGCCCCCGGACATCCGTTAGGGGCTACACCTTC.

This rearrangement joins TRBV5-1 to TRBJ2-1; TRBD2 might be the D (6 bases). The V end was cut by 6 bases, the J end by 5 bases, with 12 bases between. This CDR3 contains 13 residues. Germline V CDR1 and CDR2: SGHRS, YFSETQ. CDR3 DNA sequence: TGCGCCAGCACAGGGTGGGGGGACAATGAGCAGTTCTTC. Encoded protein: CASTGWGDNEQFF.

The chain uses TRBV20-1 and TRBJ1-2; D is perhaps TRBD1 (5 bases). The germline V gene encodes CDR1 DFQATT and CDR2 SNEGSKA (reference sequence). This CDR3 has 15 amino acids. The ends were cut back, 0 bases at V and 4 bases at J, with 15 bases in the middle. The CDR3 DNA reads TGCAGTGCTAGAGACCCCGCCAGGGTTACCTATGGCTACACCTTC. Amino acids: CSARDPARVTYGYTF.

The CDR3 DNA reads TGCAGTGCTAGAGGGATCGACCTCGGGGACTATGGCTACACCTTC. Translated, it gives CSARGIDLGDYGYTF. This rearrangement joins TRBV20-1 to TRBJ1-2; D is uncertain. CDR1 and CDR2 from the germline V gene are DFQATT and SNEGSKA (reference sequence). The CDR3 length is 15 residues. V lost 1 base and J 3 bases, leaving 15 bases between the germline ends.

This clonotype showed up just a few times. V is TRBV7-9 and J is TRBJ2-6; 9 positions agree with TRBD1. Trimming took 7 bases from V and 5 from J; bases not matched to a gene: 12. Germline CDR1 reads SEHNR; CDR2 reads FQNEAQ (reference sequence). The CDR3 is made up of 17 amino acids. CDR3 in amino acids: CASTGTGRTLWANVLTF. The CDR3 DNA reads TGTGCCAGCACCGGGACAGGGCGTACCTTGTGGGCCAACGTCCTGACTTTC.

V and J are TRBV21-1 and TRBJ2-3; TRBD2 is taken as the D call from the table, unchecked against the DNA. TRBV21-1 is termed a pseudogene. CDR3 length: 16 residues. CDR3: CASTSTSGVPTNTQYF. For the CDR3, the DNA is TGTGCCAGCACCAGCACTAGCGGGGTACCCACAAATACGCAGTATTTT.